This T cell receptor beta chain was captured by sequencing in a study of blood T cell repertoires in COVID-19. This table comes from immunoSEQ multiplex PCR, and its TCRdb copy is limited to in-frame clones, with some not included. The sample has about 270,000 clones, around 88% seen once. Clinical history as reported by participants underpinned cohort assignment. This receptor was taken from a woman aged 40 to 49 with acute COVID-19. Material: PBMCs or T cells enriched from blood (not recorded which).

CDR3 nucleotide sequence: TGCGCCAGCAGCCAAGAGGAGGGGAACACTGAAGCTTTCTTT. It encodes CASSQEEGNTEAFF. The chain recombines TRBV4-3 with TRBJ1-1; no reliable D call. Trimming stripped 0 bases from V and 1 base from J, with 6 bases between. Germline values: CDR1 LGHNA, CDR2 YSLEER. CDR3 length: 14 residues.